This TCR beta chain was captured by sequencing in a study of blood T cell repertoires in COVID-19. Clones were read by immunoSEQ multiplex PCR, and TCRdb kept only the in-frame ones, dropping some. The data contain about 280,000 clones, around nine tenths of them singletons. The table lists this clone with a count of one. Trimming removed 7 bases at V and 2 bases at J, with 11 bases between. Germline-derived CDR1 and CDR2 are SNHLY and FYNNEI. CDR3 length: 13 residues. The rearrangement joins TRBV2 to TRBJ1-2; D is ambiguous. This receptor was obtained from a woman aged 40 to 55 who had recovered from COVID-19. The specimen was PBMCs or T cells enriched from blood (not recorded which). The CDR3 protein is CASTLLQNYGYTF. The CDR3 bases are TGTGCCAGCACTCTGTTACAGAACTATGGCTACACCTTC.